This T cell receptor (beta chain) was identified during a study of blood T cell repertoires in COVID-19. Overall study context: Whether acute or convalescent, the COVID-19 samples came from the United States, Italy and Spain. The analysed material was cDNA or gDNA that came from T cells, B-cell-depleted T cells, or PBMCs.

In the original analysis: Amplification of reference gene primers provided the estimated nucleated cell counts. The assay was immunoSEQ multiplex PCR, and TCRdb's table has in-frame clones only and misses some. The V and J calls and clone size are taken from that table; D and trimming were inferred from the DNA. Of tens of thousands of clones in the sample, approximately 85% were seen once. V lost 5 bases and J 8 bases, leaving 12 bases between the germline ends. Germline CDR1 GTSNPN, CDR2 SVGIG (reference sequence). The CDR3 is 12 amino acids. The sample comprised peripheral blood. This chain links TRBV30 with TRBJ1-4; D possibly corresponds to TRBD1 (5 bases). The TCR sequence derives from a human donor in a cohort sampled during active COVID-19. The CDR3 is CAWGRGDEKLFF. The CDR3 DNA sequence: TGTGCCTGGGGTAGGGGTGACGAAAAACTGTTTTTT.